This T cell receptor (beta chain) is drawn from a study of blood T cell repertoires in COVID-19. As for the study in general: The study drew acute and convalescent COVID-19 samples from the United States, Italy and Spain. Sample material is recorded as cDNA or gDNA derived from T cells, B-cell-depleted T cells, or PBMCs.

This CDR3 comprises 14 residues. With 7 bases removed from V and 10 bases from J, the gap between germline ends came to 17 bases. CDR1 and CDR2 from the germline V gene are SEHNR and FQNEAQ (reference sequence). Original methodology: Using reference gene primer amplification, nucleated cell counts were estimated. Assay: immunoSEQ multiplex PCR; the TCRdb copy retains only in-frame clones and omits some. The DNA gave D and trimming, while V, J and clone size come from that table. Of 200,000 to 250,000 clones in the sample, about 78% were seen once. The V and J genes are TRBV7-9 and TRBJ1-6; D possibly corresponds to TRBD1 (5 bases). The TCR sequence derives from a woman in her sixties or seventies with acute or convalescent COVID-19. The material sequenced was peripheral blood. Here the CDR3 DNA reads TGTGCCAGCACCCCTGGCCTTAGGGGCTCACCCCTCCACTTT. It encodes CASTPGLRGSPLHF.